The next 24 T cell receptor beta chains were all read from a single sample in a study of T-cell memory formation after mild COVID-19. Via MiXCR, TCRdb re-called the 5' RACE reads, giving one row per CDR3 protein. The sample shows about 430,000 distinct CDR3 sequences, 20% to 25% of them seen only once. Sequences were obtained from PBMCs or a T cell subset sorted from them (not recorded which). These receptors all stem from an adult woman who had mild COVID-19 (a few samples of this study predate the infection). Cell type and time point are not known.

The sample holds a few counts of this clonotype. The V gene is TRBV29-1, the J gene TRBJ2-3; D perhaps matches TRBD2 (6 bases). The germline V and J ends were trimmed by 2 bases and 10 bases, with 19 bases remaining between them. The CDR3 totals 14 residues. Germline assignment: CDR1 SQVTM and CDR2 ANQGSEA. CDR3 bases: TGCAGCGTTGAAAGCCGGGAGTCTTGGTCCGCGCAGTATTTT. Translated, it gives CSVESRESWSAQYF.

This clonotype has just a few counts. The genes are TRBV7-2 and TRBJ2-5; D ambiguous. Trimming removed 6 bases from V and 4 bases from J, with 15 bases in between. The CDR3 extends over 14 amino acids. Per the germline V gene, CDR1 is SGHTA and CDR2 is FQGNSA. The CDR3 DNA reads TGTGCCAGCAGTCGAATCCCAGAGAGAGAGACCCAGTACTTC. It encodes CASSRIPERETQYF.

The V and J genes are TRBV12-3 or TRBV12-4 and TRBJ2-7; 11 bases fit TRBD2. This CDR3 spans 15 amino acids. Unmatched junction bases numbered 11, after V lost 7 bases and J lost 6 bases. The CDR3 DNA reads as TGTGCCAGCATCATCTTCCGGGGGACTAGCGGCGAGCAGTACTTC. Translated: CASIIFRGTSGEQYF.

DNA of the CDR3: TGTGCCAGCAGTCACGGGACTAGCCGGATTCATGAGCAGTTCTTC. It codes for CASSHGTSRIHEQFF. The chain carries TRBV6-5 and TRBJ2-1; 9 bases match TRBD2. The CDR3 contains 15 residues. The ends lost 5 bases at V and 8 bases at J; junction bases unmatched: 10. Germline V gene sequence: CDR1 MNHEY, CDR2 SVGAGI.

The rearrangement links TRBV12-3 or TRBV12-4 to TRBJ2-6; 9 bases line up with TRBD1. V lost 5 bases, J lost 0 bases, and 5 bases stayed unmatched. The CDR3 loop spans 17 amino acids. The CDR3 nucleotides read TGTGCCAGCAGTCCCGGGACAGGGCCCTCTGGGGCCAACGTCCTGACTTTC. This translates into CASSPGTGPSGANVLTF.

The chain links TRBV5-5 to TRBJ2-7, with a weak D call TRBD2 (5 bases). Germline assignment: CDR1 SGHKS and CDR2 YYEKEE (reference sequence). Trimming took off 2 bases at V and 0 bases at J, with 24 bases between the two ends. The CDR3 extends over 19 amino acids. CDR3 sequence reads: CASSFPGWRNITSSYEQYF. The DNA for the CDR3 is TGTGCCAGCAGCTTCCCGGGATGGAGGAATATAACGAGCTCCTACGAGCAGTACTTC.

This clonotype was counted ten times or more. The V call is TRBV29-1, the J call TRBJ1-4, with D maybe TRBD1 (5 bases). V lost 7 bases, J lost 7 bases, and 13 bases lay in between. This CDR3 has 12 residues. Germline V gives CDR1 SQVTM, CDR2 ANQGSEA. The DNA for the CDR3 is TGCAGCGGAGGGGAGTTTGGTGAAAAACTGTTTTTT. This codes for CSGGEFGEKLFF. Variable domain in full (rest from reference TRBV29-1 and TRBJ1-4): SAVISQKPSRDICQRGTSLTIQCQVDSQVTMMFWYRQQPGQSLTLIATANQGSEATYESGFVIDKFPISRPNLTFSTLTVSNMSPEDSSIYLCSGGEFGEKLFFGSGTQLSVL.

J is TRBJ2-3 and V is TRBV7-2, with TRBD1 matching over 7 bases. Germline V CDR1 and CDR2: SGHTA, FQGNSA. V was pared by 5 bases and J by 0 bases, with 17 bases of the junction left unmatched. CDR3 length equals 19 residues. CDR3 sequence: CASSPRLTGDQISTDTQYF. CDR3 DNA: TGTGCCAGCAGCCCAAGACTTACAGGGGACCAGATTAGCACAGATACGCAGTATTTT.

This clonotype has only a few counts. The V gene is TRBV29-1, the J gene TRBJ2-5; D possibly corresponds to TRBD2 (6 bases). The V gene lost 1 base and the J gene lost 5 bases, with 14 bases spanning the gap. Germline values: CDR1 SQVTM, CDR2 ANQGSEA. The CDR3 contains 14 residues. In DNA form, the CDR3 reads TGCAGCGTTGAAGTTTCGGCAGGAGGGGAGACCCAGTACTTC. Protein product: CSVEVSAGGETQYF.

This clonotype was detected a few times. The rearrangement joins TRBV6-5 to TRBJ2-7; D is possibly TRBD1 (5 bases). Germline V gene lookup returns CDR1 MNHEY and CDR2 SVGAGI. Trimming removed 5 bases at V and 6 bases at J, with 14 bases between. The CDR3 spans 13 residues. The CDR3 bases are TGTGCCAGCAGTACCAGGGTAGCCTCCGAGCAGTACTTC. Its translation is CASSTRVASEQYF.

The V gene is TRBV27, the J gene TRBJ2-5; D might be TRBD1 (5 bases). V was shortened by 3 bases and J by 5 bases, with 13 bases between the two germline ends. CDR3 length: 14 amino acids. CDR1 and CDR2 (germline): MNHEY, SMNVEV (reference sequence). CDR3 sequence reads: CASSFVQGGETQYF. CDR3 nucleotides: TGTGCCAGCAGTTTCGTCCAGGGTGGGGAGACCCAGTACTTC.

The chain has TRBV20-1 and TRBJ1-2, with D maybe TRBD1 (5 bases). The V end lost 4 bases, the J end lost 5 bases, and 14 bases lay between the germline ends. The CDR3 extends over 13 amino acids. Germline values: CDR1 DFQATT, CDR2 SNEGSKA (reference sequence). The CDR3 DNA sequence: TGCAGTGCTAACGCCGGGACGGGGTATGGCTACACCTTC. This gives the protein CSANAGTGYGYTF.

The rearrangement uses TRBV19 and TRBJ1-2; no reliable D call. V was pared by 2 bases and J by 4 bases, with 20 bases between. Germline V gene sequence: CDR1 LNHDA, CDR2 SQIVND (reference sequence). CDR3 length: 17 residues. This chain's CDR3 is CASSILPITSEPYGYTF. In DNA, the CDR3 is TGTGCCAGTAGTATACTACCGATAACCTCTGAACCCTATGGCTACACCTTC. The full variable domain, rest sourced from reference TRBV19 and TRBJ1-2, is DGGITQSPKYLFRKEGQNVTLSCEQNLNHDAMYWYRQDPGQGLRLIYYSQIVNDFQKGDIAEGYSVSREKKESFPLTVTSAQKNPTAFYLCASSILPITSEPYGYTFGSGTRLTVV.

V gene TRBV5-1 combines with J gene TRBJ2-7; no clear D gene. V lost 5 bases to trimming and J lost 0 bases, with 9 bases between them. The CDR3 has 13 residues. The germline V gene encodes CDR1 SGHRS and CDR2 YFSETQ. As DNA, the CDR3 is TGCGCCAGCAGGGCGGTGAGCTCCTACGAGCAGTACTTC. This translates into CASRAVSSYEQYF.

The chain carries TRBV11-3 and TRBJ2-3; 8 bases agree with TRBD1. Trimming took 4 bases from V and 5 from J; bases not matched to a gene: 14. CDR1 is SGHNT, CDR2 YENEEA, per germline. The CDR3 extends over 17 amino acids. CDR3 amino acids: CASSSDAGGSVRDTQYF. Written as DNA, the CDR3 is TGTGCCAGCAGCTCCGACGCAGGGGGCAGCGTAAGAGATACGCAGTATTTT.

This clonotype has a count of ten or more. The chain uses TRBV18 and TRBJ2-5; TRBD1 is a possible D gene (6 bases). Germline lookup yields CDR1 KGHSH and CDR2 LQKENI. Trimming left V 5 bases short and J 1 base short, with 11 bases between. The CDR3 runs 14 residues. Written as DNA, the CDR3 is TGTGCCAGCTCAGCAACAGGGTCCCAAGAGACCCAGTACTTC. It codes for CASSATGSQETQYF.

The chain joins TRBV20-1 to TRBJ1-1, with TRBD1 matching over 8 bases. In germline, CDR1 is DFQATT, CDR2 SNEGSKA (reference sequence). The V segment lost 7 bases and the J segment 5 bases; nucleotides outside the gene matches: 9. This CDR3 spans 13 amino acids. This CDR3 reads CSGNTGGGTEAFF. In DNA, the CDR3 is TGCAGTGGCAACACAGGGGGAGGAACTGAAGCTTTCTTT.

In this sample, this clonotype turned up a few times. The chain links TRBV11-2 to TRBJ2-6, with a tentative D call TRBD1 (6 bases). CDR3 length: 18 residues. Per germline, CDR1 SGHAT and CDR2 FQNNGV. Trimming cost V 1 base and J 2 bases, with 15 bases left between them. CDR3 DNA sequence: TGTGCCAGCAGCTTAGTGGGGGCGCGCGGCCCTGGGGCCAACGTCCTGACTTTC. This encodes CASSLVGARGPGANVLTF.

This clonotype occurred once. The genes are TRBV11-2 and TRBJ2-5; 7 nucleotides agree with TRBD1. The CDR3 has 15 residues. With 5 bases clipped from V and 2 bases from J, the junction kept 8 bases outside the gene matches. Germline V gene data show CDR1 as SGHAT and CDR2 as FQNNGV. DNA for the CDR3: TGTGCCAGCAGCCCGAGGGGGCAGGGACAAGAGACCCAGTACTTC. It specifies CASSPRGQGQETQYF.

This chain connects TRBV5-4 to TRBJ1-2; TRBD1 agrees at 12 bases. The trim removed 5 bases at V and 3 bases at J, leaving 5 bases unmatched. CDR3 length: 15 residues. The germline gives CDR1 SGHNT, CDR2 YYREEE (reference sequence). The CDR3 DNA reads as TGTGCCAGCAGATCGGGACAGGGGGCGGACTATGGCTACACCTTC. As protein: CASRSGQGADYGYTF.

Only a few counts were recorded for this clonotype. The chain joins TRBV27 to TRBJ2-5; 11 bases fit TRBD2. J was trimmed by 2 bases and V by 5 bases; bases with no gene match: 7. The CDR3 sequence is 16 residues long. The V gene's germline CDR1 is MNHEY and CDR2 SMNVEV (reference sequence). CDR3: CASSPRLAGKQETQYF. The CDR3 DNA sequence: TGTGCCAGCAGTCCGAGACTAGCGGGGAAACAAGAGACCCAGTACTTC.

The chain combines TRBV20-1 with TRBJ1-2, with a possible D match to TRBD1 (5 bases). This CDR3 comprises 14 residues. V was cut by 5 bases and J by 2 bases, with 15 bases left in between. Germline CDR1 and CDR2: DFQATT and SNEGSKA (reference sequence). The DNA of the CDR3 is TGCAGTGCTGGGGCGGGCGGGAAGAACTATGGCTACACCTTC. Translation gives CSAGAGGKNYGYTF.

The chain carries TRBV3-1 and TRBJ1-5; D unresolved. The germline V and J ends were trimmed by 2 bases and 4 bases, with 9 bases remaining between them. From germline, CDR1 is LGHDT and CDR2 YNNKEL (reference sequence). The CDR3 length is 14 residues. The CDR3 region is CASSQSAANQPQHF. The DNA of the CDR3 is TGTGCCAGCAGCCAATCGGCAGCAAATCAGCCCCAGCATTTT.

This chain connects TRBV5-6 to TRBJ1-1, with D unresolved. CDR1 and CDR2 from the germline V gene are SGHDT and YYEEEE. Trimming left V 5 bases short and J 3 bases short, with 20 bases between. This CDR3 comprises 16 residues. The CDR3 bases are TGTGCCAGCAGTCCGGACTGGGGAGGGTTAGACACTGAAGCTTTCTTT. It is translated as CASSPDWGGLDTEAFF.